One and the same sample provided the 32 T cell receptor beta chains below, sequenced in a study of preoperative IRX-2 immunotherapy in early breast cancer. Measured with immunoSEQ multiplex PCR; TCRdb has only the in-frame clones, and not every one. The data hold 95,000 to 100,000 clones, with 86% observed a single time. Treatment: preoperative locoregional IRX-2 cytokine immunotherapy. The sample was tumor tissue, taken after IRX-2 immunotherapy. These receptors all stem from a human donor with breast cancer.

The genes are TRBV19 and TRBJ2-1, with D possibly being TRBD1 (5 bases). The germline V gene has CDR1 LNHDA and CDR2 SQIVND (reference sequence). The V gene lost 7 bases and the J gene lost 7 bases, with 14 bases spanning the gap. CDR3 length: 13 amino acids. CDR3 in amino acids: CASTHAGSNEQFF. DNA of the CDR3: TGTGCCAGTACTCACGCAGGGTCGAATGAGCAGTTCTTC.

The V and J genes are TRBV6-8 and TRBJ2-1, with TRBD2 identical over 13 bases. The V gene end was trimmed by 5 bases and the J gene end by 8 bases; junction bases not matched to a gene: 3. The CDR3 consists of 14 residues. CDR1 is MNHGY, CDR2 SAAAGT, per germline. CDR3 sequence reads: CASSTSGGADEQFF. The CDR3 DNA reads TGTGCCAGCAGTACTAGCGGGGGGGCCGATGAGCAGTTCTTC.

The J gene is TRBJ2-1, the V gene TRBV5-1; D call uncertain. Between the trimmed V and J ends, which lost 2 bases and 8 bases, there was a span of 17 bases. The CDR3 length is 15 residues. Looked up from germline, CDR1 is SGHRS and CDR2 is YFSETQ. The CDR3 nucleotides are TGCGCCAGCAGCTTACCCTTAGGACGAGAAGATGAGCAGTTCTTC. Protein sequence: CASSLPLGREDEQFF.

CDR3 residues: CATSRVGSATSLPNNEQFF. CDR3 bases: TGTGCCACCAGCAGAGTGGGTAGCGCGACCTCCCTTCCAAACAATGAGCAGTTCTTC. The chain carries TRBV15 and TRBJ2-1; tentative D call: TRBD2 (5 bases). V was shortened by 1 base and J by 5 bases, with 24 bases between the two germline ends. Germline CDR1 and CDR2: LNHNV and YYDKDF (reference sequence). The CDR3 covers 19 residues.

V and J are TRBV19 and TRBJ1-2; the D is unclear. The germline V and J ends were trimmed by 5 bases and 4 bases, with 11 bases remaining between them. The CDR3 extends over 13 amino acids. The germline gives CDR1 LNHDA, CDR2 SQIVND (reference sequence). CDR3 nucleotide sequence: TGTGCCAGTAGTCCGCGACATAGCTATGGCTACACCTTC. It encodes CASSPRHSYGYTF.

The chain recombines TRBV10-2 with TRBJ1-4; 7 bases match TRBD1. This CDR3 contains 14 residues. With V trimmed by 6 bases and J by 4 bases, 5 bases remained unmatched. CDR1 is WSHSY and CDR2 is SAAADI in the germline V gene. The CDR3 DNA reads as TGCGCCAGCAGAAGGACAGGAGTTAATGAAAAACTGTTTTTT. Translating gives CASRRTGVNEKLFF.

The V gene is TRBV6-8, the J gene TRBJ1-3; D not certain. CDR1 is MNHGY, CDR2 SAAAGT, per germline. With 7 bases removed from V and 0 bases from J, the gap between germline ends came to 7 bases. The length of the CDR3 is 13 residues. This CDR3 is CASNPPSGNTIYF. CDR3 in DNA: TGTGCCAGCAACCCCCCCTCTGGAAACACCATATATTTT.

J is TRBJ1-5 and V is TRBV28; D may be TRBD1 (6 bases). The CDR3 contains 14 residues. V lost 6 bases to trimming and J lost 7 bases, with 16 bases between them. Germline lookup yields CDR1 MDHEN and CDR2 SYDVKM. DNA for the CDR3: TGTGCCAGCAGCCTAGGACAGCCGGAACAGCCCCAGCATTTT. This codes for CASSLGQPEQPQHF.

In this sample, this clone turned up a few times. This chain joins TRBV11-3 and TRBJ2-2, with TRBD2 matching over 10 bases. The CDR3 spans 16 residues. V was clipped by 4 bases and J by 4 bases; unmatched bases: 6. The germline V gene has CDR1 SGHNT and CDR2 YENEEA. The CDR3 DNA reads TGTGCCAGCAGCTCGGGACTAGCGCACTCCACCGGGGAGCTGTTTTTT. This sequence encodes CASSSGLAHSTGELFF.

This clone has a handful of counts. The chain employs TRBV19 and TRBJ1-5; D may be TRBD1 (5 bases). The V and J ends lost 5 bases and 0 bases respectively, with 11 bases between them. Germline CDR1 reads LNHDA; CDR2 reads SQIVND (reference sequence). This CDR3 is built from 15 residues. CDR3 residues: CASSGTYNSNQPQHF. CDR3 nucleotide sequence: TGTGCCAGTAGTGGGACGTACAATAGCAATCAGCCCCAGCATTTT.

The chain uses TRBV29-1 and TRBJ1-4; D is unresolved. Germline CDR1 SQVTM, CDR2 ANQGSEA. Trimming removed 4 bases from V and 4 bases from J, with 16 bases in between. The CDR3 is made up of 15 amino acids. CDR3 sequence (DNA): TGCAGCGTTGTGAAGAAGGAGGGAATTAATGAAAAACTGTTTTTT. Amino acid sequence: CSVVKKEGINEKLFF.

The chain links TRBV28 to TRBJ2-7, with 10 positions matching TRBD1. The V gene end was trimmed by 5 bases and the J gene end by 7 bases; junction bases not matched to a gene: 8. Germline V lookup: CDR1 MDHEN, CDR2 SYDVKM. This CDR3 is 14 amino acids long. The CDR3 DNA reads TGTGCCAGCAGTCGGGGACAGGGGATGGGAGAGCAGTACTTC. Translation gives CASSRGQGMGEQYF.

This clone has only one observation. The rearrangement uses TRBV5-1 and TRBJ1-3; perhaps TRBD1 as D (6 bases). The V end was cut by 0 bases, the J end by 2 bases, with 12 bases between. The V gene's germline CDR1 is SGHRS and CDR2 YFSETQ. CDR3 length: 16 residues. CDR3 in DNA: TGCGCCAGCAGCTTGGTTCCAGGGGTCGCTGGAAACACCATATATTTT. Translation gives CASSLVPGVAGNTIYF.

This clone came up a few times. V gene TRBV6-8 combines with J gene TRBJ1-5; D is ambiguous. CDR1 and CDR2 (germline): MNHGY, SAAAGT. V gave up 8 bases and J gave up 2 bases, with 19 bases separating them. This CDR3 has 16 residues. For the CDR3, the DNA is TGTGCCAGCTTTCGAACGGGGATTAGTCGCAATCAGCCCCAGCATTTT. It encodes CASFRTGISRNQPQHF.

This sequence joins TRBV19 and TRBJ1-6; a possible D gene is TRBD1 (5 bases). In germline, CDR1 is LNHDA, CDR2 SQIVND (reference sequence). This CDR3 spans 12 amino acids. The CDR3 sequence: CGSGHTDSPLHF. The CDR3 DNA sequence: TGTGGATCGGGGCACACCGATTCACCCCTCCACTTT.

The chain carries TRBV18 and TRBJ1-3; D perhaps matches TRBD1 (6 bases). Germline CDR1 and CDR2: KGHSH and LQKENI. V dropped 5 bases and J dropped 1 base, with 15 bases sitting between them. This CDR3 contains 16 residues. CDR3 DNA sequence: TGTGCCAGCTCAGACTGGACAGCCTATTCTGGAAACACCATATATTTT. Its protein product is CASSDWTAYSGNTIYF. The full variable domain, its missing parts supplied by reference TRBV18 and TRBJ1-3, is NAGVMQNPRHLVRRRGQEARLRCSPMKGHSHVYWYRQLPEEGLKFMVYLQKENIIDESGMPKERFSAEFPKEGPSILRIQQVVRGDSAAYFCASSDWTAYSGNTIYFGEGSWLTVV.

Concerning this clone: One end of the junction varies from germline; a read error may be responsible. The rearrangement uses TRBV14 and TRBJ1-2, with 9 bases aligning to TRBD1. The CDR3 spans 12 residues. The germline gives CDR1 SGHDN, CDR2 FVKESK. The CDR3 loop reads CASSRWDRAIFF. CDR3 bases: TGTGCCAGCAGTCGGTGGGACAGGGCCATTTTCTTC.

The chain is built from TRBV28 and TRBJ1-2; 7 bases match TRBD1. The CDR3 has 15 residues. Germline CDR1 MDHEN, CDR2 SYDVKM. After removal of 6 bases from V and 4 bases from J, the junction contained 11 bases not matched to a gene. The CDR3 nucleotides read TGTGCCAGCAGCTCGACAGGGACGGGCTCCTATGGCTACACCTTC. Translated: CASSSTGTGSYGYTF.

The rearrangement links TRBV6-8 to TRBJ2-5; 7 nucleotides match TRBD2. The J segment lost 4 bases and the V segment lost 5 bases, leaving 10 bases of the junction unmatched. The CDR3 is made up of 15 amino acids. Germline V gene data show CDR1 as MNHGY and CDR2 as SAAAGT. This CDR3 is CASSSLRGSGETQYF. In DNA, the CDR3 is TGTGCCAGCAGTAGTTTACGCGGGAGTGGAGAGACCCAGTACTTC.

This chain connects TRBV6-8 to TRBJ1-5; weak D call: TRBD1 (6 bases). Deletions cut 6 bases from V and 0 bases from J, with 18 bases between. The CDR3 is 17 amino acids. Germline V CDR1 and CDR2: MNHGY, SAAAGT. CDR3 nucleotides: TGTGCCAGCAGAAAAAAACCGGGACACTATAGCAATCAGCCCCAGCATTTT. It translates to CASRKKPGHYSNQPQHF.

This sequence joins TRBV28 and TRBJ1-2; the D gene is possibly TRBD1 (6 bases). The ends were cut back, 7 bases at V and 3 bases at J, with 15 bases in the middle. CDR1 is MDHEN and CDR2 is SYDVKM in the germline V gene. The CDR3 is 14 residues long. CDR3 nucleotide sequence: TGTGCCAGCATCACCGTGGGGGGCCACTATGGCTACACCTTC. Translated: CASITVGGHYGYTF.

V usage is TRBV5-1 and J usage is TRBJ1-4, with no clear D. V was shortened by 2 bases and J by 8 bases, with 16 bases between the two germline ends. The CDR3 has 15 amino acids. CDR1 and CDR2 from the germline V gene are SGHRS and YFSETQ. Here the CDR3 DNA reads TGCGCCAGCAGCTTATCTGACCGAGGTCGGGAAAAACTGTTTTTT. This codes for CASSLSDRGREKLFF.

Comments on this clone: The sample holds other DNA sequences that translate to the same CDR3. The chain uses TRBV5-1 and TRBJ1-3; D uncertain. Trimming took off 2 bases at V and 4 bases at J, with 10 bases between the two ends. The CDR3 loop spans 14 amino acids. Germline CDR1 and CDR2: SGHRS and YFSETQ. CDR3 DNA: TGCGCCAGCAGCTTTGGCGGCTCGGGAAACACCATATATTTT. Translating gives CASSFGGSGNTIYF.

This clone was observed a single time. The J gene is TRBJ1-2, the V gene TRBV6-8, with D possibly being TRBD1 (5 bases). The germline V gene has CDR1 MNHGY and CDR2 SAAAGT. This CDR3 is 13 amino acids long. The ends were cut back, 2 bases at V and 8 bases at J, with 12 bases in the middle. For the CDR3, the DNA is TGTGCCAGCAGTTACCAGACAGTCGGAGGCTACACCTTC. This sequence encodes CASSYQTVGGYTF.

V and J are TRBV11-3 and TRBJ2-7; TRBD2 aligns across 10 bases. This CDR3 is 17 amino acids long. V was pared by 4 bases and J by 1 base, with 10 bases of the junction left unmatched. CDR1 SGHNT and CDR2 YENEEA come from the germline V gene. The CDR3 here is CASSSPSGGPISYEQYF. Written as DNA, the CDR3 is TGTGCCAGCAGCTCACCTAGCGGGGGCCCTATTTCCTACGAGCAGTACTTC.

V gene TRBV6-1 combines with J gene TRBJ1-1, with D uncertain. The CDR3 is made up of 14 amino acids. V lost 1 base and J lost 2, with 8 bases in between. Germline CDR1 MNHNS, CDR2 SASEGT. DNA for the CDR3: TGTGCCAGCAGTGAAGTCCTAATTAACACTGAAGCTTTCTTT. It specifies CASSEVLINTEAFF.

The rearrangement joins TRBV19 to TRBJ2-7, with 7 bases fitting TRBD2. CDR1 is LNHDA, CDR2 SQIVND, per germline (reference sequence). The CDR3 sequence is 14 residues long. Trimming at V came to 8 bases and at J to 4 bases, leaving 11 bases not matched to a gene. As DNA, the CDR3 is TGTGCCAGTGGAAGCGGGACGGTATCTTACGAGCAGTACTTC. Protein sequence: CASGSGTVSYEQYF.

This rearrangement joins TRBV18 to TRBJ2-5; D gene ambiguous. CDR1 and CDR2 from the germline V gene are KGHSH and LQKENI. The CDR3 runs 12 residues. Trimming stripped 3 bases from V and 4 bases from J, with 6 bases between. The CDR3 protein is CASSPPRETQYF. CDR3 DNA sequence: TGTGCCAGCTCACCCCCCCGAGAGACCCAGTACTTC.

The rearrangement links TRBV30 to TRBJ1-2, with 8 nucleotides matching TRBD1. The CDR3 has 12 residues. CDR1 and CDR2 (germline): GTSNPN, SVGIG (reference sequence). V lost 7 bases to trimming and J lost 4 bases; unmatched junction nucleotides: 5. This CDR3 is CAYGTGLYGYTF. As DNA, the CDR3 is TGTGCCTATGGGACAGGACTCTATGGCTACACCTTC.

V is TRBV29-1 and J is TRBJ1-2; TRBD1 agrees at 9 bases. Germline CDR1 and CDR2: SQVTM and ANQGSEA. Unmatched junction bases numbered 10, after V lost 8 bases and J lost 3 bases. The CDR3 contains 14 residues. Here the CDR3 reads CSTGQGRGDYGYTF. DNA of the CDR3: TGCAGCACGGGACAGGGCCGTGGGGACTATGGCTACACCTTC.

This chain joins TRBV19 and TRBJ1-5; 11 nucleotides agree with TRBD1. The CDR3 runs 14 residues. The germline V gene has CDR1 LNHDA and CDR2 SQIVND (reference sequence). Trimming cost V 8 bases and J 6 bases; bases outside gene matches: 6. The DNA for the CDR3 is TGTGCCAGTCATCGGGACAGGGGGTTTCAGCCCCAGCATTTT. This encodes CASHRDRGFQPQHF.

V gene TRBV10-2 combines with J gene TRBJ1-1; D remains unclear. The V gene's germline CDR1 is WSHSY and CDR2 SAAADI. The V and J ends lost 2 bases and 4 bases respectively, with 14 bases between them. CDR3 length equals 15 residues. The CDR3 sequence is CASSESGSLSTEAFF. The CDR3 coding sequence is TGCGCCAGCAGTGAGAGCGGGTCTCTCAGCACTGAAGCTTTCTTT.